These 3 T cell receptor beta chains came from one sample sequenced in a study of T cell responses to AZD1222 COVID-19 vaccine. The data were produced by immunoSEQ multiplex PCR, yet TCRdb's version contains in-frame clones alone and is incomplete. In the table there are about 170,000 clones, roughly 89% of which are singletons. This specimen consisted of peripheral blood, obtained on day 0 of AZD1222 vaccination. These receptors were obtained from an adult in good health.

CDR3 residues: CASSLFQGTATNEKLFF. The CDR3 coding sequence is TGTGCCAGCAGCTTGTTCCAGGGGACTGCAACTAATGAAAAACTGTTTTTT. The chain combines TRBV5-8 with TRBJ1-4, with D maybe TRBD1 (6 bases). The germline V and J ends were trimmed by 1 base and 0 bases, with 13 bases remaining between them. The germline CDR1 and CDR2 sequences are SGHTS and YDEGEE. The CDR3 extends over 17 amino acids. Using reference TRBV5-8 and TRBJ1-4 for the parts outside the CDR3, the full variable domain is EAGVTQSPTHLIKTRGQQATLRCSPISGHTSVYWYQQALGLGLQFLLWYDEGEERNRGNFPPRFSGRQFPNYSSELNVNALELEDSALYLCASSLFQGTATNEKLFFGSGTQLSVL.

This clone occurred once. The CDR3 loop is CSVERTRYNEQFF. The CDR3 bases are TGCAGCGTTGAACGGACTCGTTACAATGAGCAGTTCTTC. The chain carries TRBV29-1 and TRBJ2-1, with D tentatively TRBD2 (5 bases). Trimming removed 2 bases at V and 4 bases at J, with 9 bases between. The CDR3 spans 13 residues. CDR1 is SQVTM, CDR2 ANQGSEA, per germline.

CDR3 protein: CSVEDRGYEQYF. The CDR3 DNA sequence: TGCAGCGTTGAAGATCGCGGGTACGAGCAGTACTTC. The chain links TRBV29-1 to TRBJ2-7, with a weak D call TRBD2 (5 bases). The CDR3 has 12 residues. Per the germline V gene, CDR1 is SQVTM and CDR2 is ANQGSEA. Trimming shortened V by 0 bases and J by 4 bases, and 7 bases separated the two germline ends.